Below, 6 T cell receptor beta chains from the same sample are listed, as sequenced in a study of shared clonotypes between healthy human individuals. Generated by immunoSEQ multiplex PCR, the TCRdb table keeps only in-frame clones and is missing some. The table includes about 1.5 million clones, approximately 98% detected once. Sequenced sample: naive CD4+ T cells sorted from blood. Indicated subset: CD45RA+ positively selected. The receptors were sampled from a man aged 25 to 40 in good health.

The chain combines TRBV29-1 with TRBJ2-7; unclear D gene. This CDR3 is 12 amino acids long. With 6 bases removed from V and 2 bases from J, the gap between germline ends came to 11 bases. Germline CDR1 and CDR2: SQVTM and ANQGSEA. The CDR3 sequence is CSVRGVTYEQYF. The CDR3 bases are TGCAGCGTACGCGGAGTAACCTACGAGCAGTACTTC.

The gene calls are TRBV6-1 and TRBJ2-7; D is unresolved. V was cut by 8 bases and J by 4 bases, with 3 bases left in between. The CDR3 covers 9 residues. Germline V gives CDR1 MNHNS, CDR2 SASEGT. The CDR3 DNA follows: TGTGCCAGCGCGTACGAGCAGTACTTC. It yields the protein CASAYEQYF.

The V call is TRBV5-5, the J call TRBJ1-1; tentative D call: TRBD1 (6 bases). Germline assignment: CDR1 SGHKS and CDR2 YYEKEE (reference sequence). The CDR3 totals 18 residues. With 2 bases removed from V and 4 bases from J, the gap between germline ends came to 24 bases. The CDR3 DNA sequence: TGTGCCAGCAGCTTATATGACAGGCTATCAGCTTTCGGCACTGAAGCTTTCTTT. It specifies CASSLYDRLSAFGTEAFF. Combining the CDR3 with reference TRBV5-5 and TRBJ1-1 gives the whole variable domain DAGVTQSPTHLIKTRGQQVTLRCSPISGHKSVSWYQQVLGQGPQFIFQYYEKEERGRGNFPDRFSARQFPNYSSELNVNALLLGDSALYLCASSLYDRLSAFGTEAFFGQGTRLTVV.

The V gene is TRBV7-9, the J gene TRBJ1-5; 11 nucleotides align to TRBD1. Germline-derived CDR1 and CDR2 are SEHNR and FQNEAQ (reference sequence). V was pared by 4 bases and J by 11 bases, with 7 bases of the junction left unmatched. The CDR3 totals 14 residues. The CDR3: CASSWDRGFEAQHF. The DNA for the CDR3 is TGTGCCAGCAGCTGGGACAGGGGGTTCGAAGCCCAGCATTTT.

This chain links TRBV6-5 with TRBJ2-4, with D possibly being TRBD2 (6 bases). Trimming removed 8 bases from V and 0 bases from J, with 11 bases in between. Per the germline V gene, CDR1 is MNHEY and CDR2 is SVGAGI. The CDR3 spans 14 residues. CDR3 sequence reads: CASGGSGAKNIQYF. The CDR3 coding sequence is TGTGCCAGCGGGGGGTCGGGAGCCAAAAACATTCAGTACTTC.

The V gene is TRBV10-3, the J gene TRBJ1-1; D is possibly TRBD1 (6 bases). This CDR3 comprises 16 residues. Germline assignment: CDR1 ENHRY and CDR2 SYGVKD. Trimming cost V 3 bases and J 0 bases, with 14 bases left between them. The CDR3, as DNA: TGTGCCATCAGTGACAGGGGCCCTCTGATGAACACTGAAGCTTTCTTT. This gives the protein CAISDRGPLMNTEAFF.